Below, one T cell receptor (beta chain) is given with its context. This entry is derived from a study of cytomegalovirus exposure and HLA in healthy donors. PCR was performed using 60 Vbeta and 13 Jbeta primers. Data came from immunoSEQ multiplex PCR; TCRdb stores just in-frame clones and leaves some out. The sample includes roughly 110,000 clones, 65% to 85% seen only once; the top ten take about 2.2%. CDR3 length equals 14 residues. Sequencing was done on a sample of PBMCs. The gene calls are TRBV21-1 and TRBJ2-2; the table's TRBD1 call for D was not verified on the DNA. TRBV21-1 is listed as a pseudogene. The receptor was isolated from a man aged 30 to 45 in good health and CMV-seronegative. The CDR3 here is CASRRTRNTGELFF. In DNA form, the CDR3 reads TGTGCCAGCAGGAGGACACGGAACACCGGGGAGCTGTTTTTT.